Listed below are T cell receptor beta chains from one sample, sequenced in a study of blood T cell repertoires in COVID-19. Assay: immunoSEQ multiplex PCR; the TCRdb copy retains only in-frame clones and omits some. This sample has some 400,000 clones, with roughly 90% found just once. Sequencing input: peripheral blood. The receptors stem from a man aged 18 to 29 with active or convalescent COVID-19. The conserved cysteine and the conserved F or W are not part of the CDR3 here.

cdr3_length j_call v_call cdr3_aa
13 TRBJ2-2 TRBV28 ASTPTGVDPGELF
13 TRBJ1-2 TRBV25-1 ASSELNTGGGGYT
11 TRBJ2-3 TRBV19 ASTGTLQDTQY
12 TRBJ2-1 TRBV6-1 ASSEQAGVDEQF
9 TRBJ1-3 TRBV19 AARNGNTIY
9 TRBJ1-3 TRBV19 ASSRWNTIY
11 TRBJ2-7 TRBV10-3 AISVQHNYEQY
15 TRBJ2-4 TRBV5-1 ASSLAGLAGIKNIQY
12 TRBJ1-1 TRBV21-1 ASGTGDRNTEAF
14 TRBJ1-3 TRBV2 ASSWTGMTSGNTIY
11 TRBJ1-1 TRBV6-5 ASGSGRVTEAF
12 TRBJ1-1 TRBV3-1/TRBV3-2 ASSQVGLGAEAF
12 TRBJ2-3 TRBV4-2 ASSFLGNTDTQY
12 TRBJ2-5 TRBV5-4 ASSLDRIQETQY
14 TRBJ1-1 TRBV19 ASSIEAGVGSSGAF
12 TRBJ1-2 TRBV27 ASSRSGQLDGYT
13 TRBJ2-3 TRBV6-2/TRBV6-3 ASSNRGAGADTQY
12 TRBJ1-1 TRBV6-6 ASTLVLASTEAF
13 TRBJ2-7 TRBV27 ASSFSGTVGYEQY
11 TRBJ1-2 TRBV27 ASSLGGGYGYT
11 TRBJ1-2 TRBV18 ASSDRGDYGYT
13 TRBJ2-3 TRBV27 ASSSPGLAGDTQY
10 TRBJ1-2 TRBV28 ASNQGAYGYT
13 TRBJ1-5 TRBV19 ASSLTGTSNQPQH
15 TRBJ1-4 TRBV5-1 ASSRSSRASVEEKLF
14 TRBJ2-5 TRBV9 ASSGLGTGPQETQY
14 TRBJ2-3 TRBV19 ASSIVNRASTDTQY
14 TRBJ2-3 TRBV19 ASSIGGTRSTDTQY
14 TRBJ1-2 TRBV5-8 ASSTGRHVSFYGYT
10 TRBJ1-3 TRBV19 ASSVPGNTIY
13 TRBJ1-1 TRBV19 ASSSREVMNTEAF
13 TRBJ1-5 TRBV9 ASSVGSQVFQPQH
14 TRBJ1-4 TRBV28 ASSLLVGRGGEKLF
12 TRBJ2-3 TRBV19 ASSIDTGTDTQY
12 TRBJ1-1 TRBV28 ASSFQPSYSEAF
12 TRBJ2-2 TRBV9 ASRLAGGTGELF
13 TRBJ2-2 TRBV15 ATSLGRLNTGELF